Reported below is one T cell receptor beta chain. Original processing methods: Quantification of nucleated cells was approximated via reference gene primer amplification. Assay: immunoSEQ multiplex PCR; the TCRdb copy retains only in-frame clones and omits some. That table supplies the V and J calls and clone size; D and trimming were determined from the DNA. The table lists 190,000 or so clones, around 95% of them singletons. This entry belongs to a study of blood T cell repertoires in COVID-19. Looking at the study overall: Samples came from the United States, Italy and Spain, spanning acute and convalescent COVID-19. T cells, B-cell-depleted T cells, or PBMCs supplied cDNA or gDNA.

One Seattle source followed patients from active infection through their disease course. The sequence came from a man aged 30 to 45 with COVID-19, enrolled during active disease. Sequenced material: peripheral blood.

The CDR3, as DNA: TGTGCCAGTAGTACCAACCCAACAGGGGTCGGCTACACCTTC. It encodes CASSTNPTGVGYTF. The rearrangement joins TRBV19 to TRBJ1-2; 7 nucleotides line up with TRBD1. The germline V gene encodes CDR1 LNHDA and CDR2 SQIVND (reference sequence). V lost 4 bases to trimming and J lost 8 bases; unmatched junction nucleotides: 10. The CDR3 runs to 14 residues.